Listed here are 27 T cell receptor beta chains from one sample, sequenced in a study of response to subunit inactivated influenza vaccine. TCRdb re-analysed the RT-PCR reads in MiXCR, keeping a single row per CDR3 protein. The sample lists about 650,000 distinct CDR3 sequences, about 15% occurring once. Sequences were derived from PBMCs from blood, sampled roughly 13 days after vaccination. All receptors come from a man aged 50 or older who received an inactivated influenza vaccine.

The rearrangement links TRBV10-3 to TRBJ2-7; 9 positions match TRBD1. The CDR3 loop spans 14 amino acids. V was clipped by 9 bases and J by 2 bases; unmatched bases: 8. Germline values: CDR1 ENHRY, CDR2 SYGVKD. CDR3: CAISDRDRAYEQYF. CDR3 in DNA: TGTGCCATATCAGACCGGGACAGGGCCTACGAGCAGTACTTC.

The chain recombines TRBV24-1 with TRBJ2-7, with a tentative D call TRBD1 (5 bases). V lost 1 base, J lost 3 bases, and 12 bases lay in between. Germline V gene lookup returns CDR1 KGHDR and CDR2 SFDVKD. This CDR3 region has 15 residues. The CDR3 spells CATSDFNQGLYEQYF. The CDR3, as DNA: TGTGCCACCAGTGATTTCAACCAGGGTCTCTACGAGCAGTACTTC.

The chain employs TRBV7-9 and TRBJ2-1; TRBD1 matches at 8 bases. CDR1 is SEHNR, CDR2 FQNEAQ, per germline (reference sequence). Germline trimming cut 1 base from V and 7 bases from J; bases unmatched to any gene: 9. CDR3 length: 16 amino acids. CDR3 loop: CASSLVSRGPGNEQFF. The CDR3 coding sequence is TGTGCCAGCAGCTTAGTTTCCAGGGGGCCGGGGAATGAGCAGTTCTTC.

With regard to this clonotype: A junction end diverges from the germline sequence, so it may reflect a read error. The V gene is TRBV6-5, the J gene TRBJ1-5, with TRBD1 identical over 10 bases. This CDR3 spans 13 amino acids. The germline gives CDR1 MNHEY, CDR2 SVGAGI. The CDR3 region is CASSHSLTGGATF. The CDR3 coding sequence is TGTGCCAGCAGTCACTCTTTGACAGGGGGCGCGACATTT.

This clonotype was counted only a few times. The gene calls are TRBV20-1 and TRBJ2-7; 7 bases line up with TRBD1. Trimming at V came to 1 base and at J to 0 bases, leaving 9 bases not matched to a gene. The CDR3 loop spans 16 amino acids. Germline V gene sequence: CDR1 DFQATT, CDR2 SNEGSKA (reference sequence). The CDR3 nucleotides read TGCAGTGCTAGAGTAAGGCGACAGGGAAGCTCCTACGAGCAGTACTTC. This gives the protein CSARVRRQGSSYEQYF.

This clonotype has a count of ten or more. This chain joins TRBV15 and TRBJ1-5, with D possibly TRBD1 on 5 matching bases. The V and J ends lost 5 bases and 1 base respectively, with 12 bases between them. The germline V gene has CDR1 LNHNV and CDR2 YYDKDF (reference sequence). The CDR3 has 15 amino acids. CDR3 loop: CATSQEWGSNQPQHF. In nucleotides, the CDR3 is TGTGCCACCAGCCAGGAATGGGGGAGCAATCAGCCCCAGCATTTT.

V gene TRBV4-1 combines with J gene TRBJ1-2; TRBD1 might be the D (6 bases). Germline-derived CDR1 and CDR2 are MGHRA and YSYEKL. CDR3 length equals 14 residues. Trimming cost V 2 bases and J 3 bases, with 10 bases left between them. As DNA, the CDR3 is TGCGCCAGCAGCCAACGCGAGGGGGACTATGGCTACACCTTC. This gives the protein CASSQREGDYGYTF.

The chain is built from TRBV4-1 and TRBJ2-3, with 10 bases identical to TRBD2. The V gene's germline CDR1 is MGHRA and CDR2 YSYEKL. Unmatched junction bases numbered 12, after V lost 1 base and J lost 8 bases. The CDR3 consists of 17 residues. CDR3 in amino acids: CASSQAGMASGSGTQYF. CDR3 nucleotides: TGCGCCAGCAGCCAAGCGGGCATGGCTAGCGGGAGTGGTACGCAGTATTTT.

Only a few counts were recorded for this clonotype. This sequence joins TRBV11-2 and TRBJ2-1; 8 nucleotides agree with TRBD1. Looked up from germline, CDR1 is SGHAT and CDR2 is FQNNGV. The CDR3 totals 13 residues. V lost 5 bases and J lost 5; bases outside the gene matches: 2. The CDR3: CASSNRGNNEQFF. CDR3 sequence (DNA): TGTGCCAGCAGCAACAGGGGGAACAATGAGCAGTTCTTC. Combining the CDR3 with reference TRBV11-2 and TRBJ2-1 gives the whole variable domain EAGVAQSPRYKIIEKRQSVAFWCNPISGHATLYWYQQILGQGPKLLIQFQNNGVVDDSQLPKDRFSAERLKGVDSTLKIQPAKLEDSAVYLCASSNRGNNEQFFGPGTRLTVL.

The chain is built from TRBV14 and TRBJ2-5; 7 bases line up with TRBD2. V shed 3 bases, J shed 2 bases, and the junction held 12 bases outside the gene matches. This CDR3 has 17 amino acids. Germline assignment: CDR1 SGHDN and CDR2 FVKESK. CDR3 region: CASSHPSTLASQETQYF. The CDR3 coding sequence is TGTGCCAGCAGCCATCCCTCCACACTAGCGAGTCAAGAGACCCAGTACTTC.

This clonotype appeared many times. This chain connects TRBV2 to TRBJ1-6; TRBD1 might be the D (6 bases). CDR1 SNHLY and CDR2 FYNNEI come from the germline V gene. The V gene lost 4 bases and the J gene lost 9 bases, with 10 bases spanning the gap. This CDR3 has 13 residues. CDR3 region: CASSAGRGSPLHF. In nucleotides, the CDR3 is TGTGCCAGCAGTGCCGGCAGGGGTTCACCCCTCCACTTT.

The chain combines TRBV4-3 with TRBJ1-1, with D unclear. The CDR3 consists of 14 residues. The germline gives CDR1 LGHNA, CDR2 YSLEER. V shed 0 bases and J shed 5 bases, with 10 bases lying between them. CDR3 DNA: TGCGCCAGCAGCCAAGACGTGGACTCTACTGAAGCTTTCTTT. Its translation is CASSQDVDSTEAFF.

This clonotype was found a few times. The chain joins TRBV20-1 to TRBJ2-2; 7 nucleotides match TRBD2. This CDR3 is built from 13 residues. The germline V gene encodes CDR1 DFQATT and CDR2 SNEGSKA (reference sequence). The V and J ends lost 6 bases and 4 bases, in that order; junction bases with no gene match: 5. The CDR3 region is CSASLAVTGELFF. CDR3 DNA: TGCAGTGCCTCCCTAGCGGTCACCGGGGAGCTGTTTTTT.

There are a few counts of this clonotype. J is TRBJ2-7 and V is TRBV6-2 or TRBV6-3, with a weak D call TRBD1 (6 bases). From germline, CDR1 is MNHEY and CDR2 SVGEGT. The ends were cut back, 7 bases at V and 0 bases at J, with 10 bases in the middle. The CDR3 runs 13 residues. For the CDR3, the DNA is TGTGCCAGCAACCCGGGACACTCCTACGAGCAGTACTTC. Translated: CASNPGHSYEQYF.

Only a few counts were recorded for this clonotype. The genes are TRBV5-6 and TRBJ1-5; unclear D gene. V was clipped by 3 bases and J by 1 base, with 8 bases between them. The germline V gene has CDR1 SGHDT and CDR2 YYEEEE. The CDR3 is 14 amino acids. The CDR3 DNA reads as TGTGCCAGCAGCTCCCGGGAAAGCAATCAGCCCCAGCATTTT. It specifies CASSSRESNQPQHF.

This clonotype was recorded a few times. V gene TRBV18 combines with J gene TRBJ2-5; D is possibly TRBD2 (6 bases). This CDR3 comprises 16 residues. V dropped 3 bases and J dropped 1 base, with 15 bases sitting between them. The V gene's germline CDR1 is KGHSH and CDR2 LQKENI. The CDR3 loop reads CASSPPFRGTQETQYF. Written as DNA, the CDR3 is TGTGCCAGCTCACCCCCATTTCGGGGGACCCAAGAGACCCAGTACTTC.

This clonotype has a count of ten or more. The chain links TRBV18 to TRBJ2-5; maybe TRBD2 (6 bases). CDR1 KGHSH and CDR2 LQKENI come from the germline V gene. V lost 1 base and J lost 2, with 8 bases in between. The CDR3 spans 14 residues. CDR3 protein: CASSPRRGQETQYF. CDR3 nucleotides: TGTGCCAGCTCACCACGGCGGGGACAAGAGACCCAGTACTTC.

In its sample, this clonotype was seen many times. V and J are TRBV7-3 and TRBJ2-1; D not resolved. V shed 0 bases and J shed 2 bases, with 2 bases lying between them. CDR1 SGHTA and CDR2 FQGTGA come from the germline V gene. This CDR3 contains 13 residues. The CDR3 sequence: CASSLTAYNEQFF. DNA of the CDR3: TGTGCCAGCAGCTTAACAGCCTACAATGAGCAGTTCTTC.

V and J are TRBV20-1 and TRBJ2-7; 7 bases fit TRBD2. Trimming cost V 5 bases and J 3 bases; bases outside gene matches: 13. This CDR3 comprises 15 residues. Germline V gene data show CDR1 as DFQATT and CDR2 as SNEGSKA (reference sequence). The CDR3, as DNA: TGCAGTGCTCAAGACATCGGGCTAGCGGTCTACGAGCAGTACTTC. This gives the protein CSAQDIGLAVYEQYF.

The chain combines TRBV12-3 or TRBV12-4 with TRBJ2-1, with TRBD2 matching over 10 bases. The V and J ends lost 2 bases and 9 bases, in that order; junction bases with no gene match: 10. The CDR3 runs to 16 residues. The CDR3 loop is CASSLSGRGSTIEQFF. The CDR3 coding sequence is TGTGCCAGCAGTTTAAGCGGGAGGGGTAGTACAATTGAGCAGTTCTTC.

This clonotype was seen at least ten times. The CDR3 nucleotides read TGTGCCAGCAGCCAGGGTAGCGGGAGGGCCTACGAGCAGTACTTC. Translation: CASSQGSGRAYEQYF. The chain combines TRBV4-2 with TRBJ2-7; TRBD2 matches at 11 bases. J lost 2 bases, V lost 3 bases, and 3 bases had no gene match. Germline V lookup: CDR1 LGHNA, CDR2 YNFKEQ. CDR3 length: 15 amino acids.

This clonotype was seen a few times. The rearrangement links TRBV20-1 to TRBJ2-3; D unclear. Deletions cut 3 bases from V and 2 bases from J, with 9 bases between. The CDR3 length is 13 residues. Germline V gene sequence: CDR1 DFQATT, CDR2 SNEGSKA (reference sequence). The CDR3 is CSASAQNTDTQYF. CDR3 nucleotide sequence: TGCAGTGCTAGTGCCCAGAACACAGATACGCAGTATTTT.

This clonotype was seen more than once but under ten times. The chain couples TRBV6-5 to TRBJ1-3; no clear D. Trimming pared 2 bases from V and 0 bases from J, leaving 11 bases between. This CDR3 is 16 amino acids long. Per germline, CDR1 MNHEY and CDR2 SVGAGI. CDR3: CASSYTEQFSGNTIYF. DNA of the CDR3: TGTGCCAGCAGTTACACAGAACAATTCTCTGGAAACACCATATATTTT.

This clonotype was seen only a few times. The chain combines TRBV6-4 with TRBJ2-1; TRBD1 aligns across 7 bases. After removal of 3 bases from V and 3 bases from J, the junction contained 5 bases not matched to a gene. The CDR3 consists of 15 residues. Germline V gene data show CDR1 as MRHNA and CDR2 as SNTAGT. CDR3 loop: CASSERDSFYNEQFF. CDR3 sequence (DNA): TGTGCCAGCAGTGAGAGGGACAGCTTCTACAATGAGCAGTTCTTC.

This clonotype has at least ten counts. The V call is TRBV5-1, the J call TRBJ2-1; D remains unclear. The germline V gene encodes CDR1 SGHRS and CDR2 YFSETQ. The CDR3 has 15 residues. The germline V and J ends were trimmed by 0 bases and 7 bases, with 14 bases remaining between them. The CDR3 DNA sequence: TGCGCCAGCAGCTTGGTTAGGGCCTCGTTGAATGAGCAGTTCTTC. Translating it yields CASSLVRASLNEQFF.

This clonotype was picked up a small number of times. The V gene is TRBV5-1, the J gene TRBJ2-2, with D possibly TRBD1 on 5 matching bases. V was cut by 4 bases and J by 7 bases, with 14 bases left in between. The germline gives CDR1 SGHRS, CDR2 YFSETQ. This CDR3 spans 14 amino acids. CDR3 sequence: CASSKQEPGGELFF. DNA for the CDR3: TGCGCCAGCAGCAAACAGGAGCCCGGCGGGGAGCTGTTTTTT.

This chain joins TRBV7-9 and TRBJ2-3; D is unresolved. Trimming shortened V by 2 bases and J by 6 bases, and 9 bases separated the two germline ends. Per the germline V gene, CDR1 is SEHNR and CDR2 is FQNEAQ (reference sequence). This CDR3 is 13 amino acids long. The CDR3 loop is CASSLPPPDTQYF. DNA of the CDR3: TGTGCCAGCAGCTTACCCCCCCCCGATACGCAGTATTTT.